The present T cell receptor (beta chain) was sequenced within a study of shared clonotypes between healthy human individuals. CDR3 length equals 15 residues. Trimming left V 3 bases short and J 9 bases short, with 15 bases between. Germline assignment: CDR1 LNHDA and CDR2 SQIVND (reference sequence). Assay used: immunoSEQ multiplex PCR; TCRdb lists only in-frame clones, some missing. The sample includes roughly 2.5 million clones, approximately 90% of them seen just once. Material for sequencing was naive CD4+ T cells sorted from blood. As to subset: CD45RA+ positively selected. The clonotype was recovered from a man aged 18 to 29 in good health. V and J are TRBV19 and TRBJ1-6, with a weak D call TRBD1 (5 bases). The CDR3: CASSISAGTVSPLHF. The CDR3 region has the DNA TGTGCCAGTAGTATCTCCGCCGGGACGGTTTCACCCCTCCACTTT.